The 24 T cell receptor beta chains below were found in one sample sequenced in a study of siplizumab effects on memory and regulatory T cells. Assay: immunoSEQ multiplex PCR; the TCRdb copy retains only in-frame clones and omits some. This table has about 72,000 clones, roughly nine tenths appearing once. The specimen was CD8+ T cells sorted from blood. These receptors were collected from a human donor in good health.

The chain combines TRBV29-1 with TRBJ1-2; D unresolved. CDR3 length equals 12 residues. V lost 3 bases, J lost 3 bases, and 8 bases lay in between. Germline CDR1 SQVTM, CDR2 ANQGSEA. The CDR3 DNA reads TGCAGCGTTGAGAGCAGCGACTATGGCTACACCTTC. It translates to CSVESSDYGYTF.

This rearrangement joins TRBV5-6 to TRBJ1-2; 8 nucleotides agree with TRBD1. Germline V gene data show CDR1 as SGHDT and CDR2 as YYEEEE. With 3 bases clipped from V and 4 bases from J, the junction kept 5 bases outside the gene matches. The CDR3 sequence is 14 residues long. Here the CDR3 reads CASSYGQGGYGYTF. For the CDR3, the DNA is TGTGCCAGCAGCTACGGACAGGGAGGCTATGGCTACACCTTC.

The chain recombines TRBV9 with TRBJ1-1; D remains ambiguous. Between the trimmed V and J ends, which lost 0 bases and 2 bases, there was a span of 5 bases. CDR1 is SGDLS and CDR2 is YYNGEE in the germline V gene. CDR3 length equals 13 residues. CDR3 protein: CASSVAVNTEAFF. In DNA form, the CDR3 reads TGTGCCAGCAGCGTAGCCGTAAACACTGAAGCTTTCTTT.

The gene calls are TRBV9 and TRBJ2-7; D gene uncertain. V lost 0 bases, J lost 7 bases, and 14 bases lay in between. Germline V gene lookup returns CDR1 SGDLS and CDR2 YYNGEE. This CDR3 spans 14 amino acids. The CDR3 region has the DNA TGTGCCAGCAGCGTAGACTCCTCCCGTTTGGAGCAGTACTTC. Residues: CASSVDSSRLEQYF.

The V and J genes are TRBV19 and TRBJ2-5, with no clear D. Deletions cut 1 base from V and 0 bases from J, with 3 bases between. Germline CDR1 and CDR2: LNHDA and SQIVND (reference sequence). CDR3 length: 13 amino acids. The CDR3 spells CASSIAYQETQYF. CDR3 DNA sequence: TGTGCCAGTAGTATAGCCTACCAAGAGACCCAGTACTTC.

The chain joins TRBV6-1 to TRBJ1-1, with 7 bases lining up with TRBD1. Trimming cost V 7 bases and J 3 bases; bases outside gene matches: 8. CDR3 length: 14 amino acids. The germline gives CDR1 MNHNS, CDR2 SASEGT. The CDR3 DNA follows: TGTGCCAGCACTCAAACAGGGGAAGACACTGAAGCTTTCTTT. This translates into CASTQTGEDTEAFF.

The chain couples TRBV6-5 to TRBJ2-3; 7 bases agree with TRBD1. This CDR3 contains 14 residues. The V gene end was trimmed by 6 bases and the J gene end by 2 bases; junction bases not matched to a gene: 5. Germline V gives CDR1 MNHEY, CDR2 SVGAGI. DNA of the CDR3: TGTGCCAGCAGGACAGGGACACTCACAGATACGCAGTATTTT. Its protein is CASRTGTLTDTQYF.

This chain links TRBV10-1 with TRBJ2-5, with D perhaps matching TRBD2 (7 bases). CDR1 and CDR2 from the germline V gene are WNHNN and SYGVQD (reference sequence). Between the trimmed V and J ends, which lost 3 bases and 5 bases, there was a span of 13 bases. The CDR3 length is 14 residues. In DNA form, the CDR3 reads TGCGCCAGCAGTGATTGGGGGGGCCGGGAGACCCAGTACTTC. Translated: CASSDWGGRETQYF.

This clone was seen a few times. The DNA for the CDR3 is TGTGCCAGCAGTAGACTTGGGGGGCCATACACTGAAGCTTTCTTT. Translation gives CASSRLGGPYTEAFF. The gene calls are TRBV27 and TRBJ1-1; D may be TRBD1 (6 bases). The CDR3 runs 15 residues. Germline V gene sequence: CDR1 MNHEY, CDR2 SMNVEV (reference sequence). V was shortened by 5 bases and J by 3 bases, with 16 bases between the two germline ends.

The rearrangement joins TRBV7-9 to TRBJ2-7, with D unresolved. Germline-derived CDR1 and CDR2 are SEHNR and FQNEAQ (reference sequence). The V and J ends lost 5 bases and 1 base respectively, with 9 bases between them. There are 13 residues in the CDR3. CDR3 sequence: CASSVHLSYEQYF. The CDR3 coding sequence is TGTGCCAGCAGCGTACACCTTTCCTACGAGCAGTACTTC.

The chain joins TRBV7-9 to TRBJ2-7; tentative D call: TRBD2 (6 bases). The CDR3 runs to 15 residues. V lost 1 base and J lost 3, with 13 bases in between. CDR1 and CDR2 from the germline V gene are SEHNR and FQNEAQ (reference sequence). CDR3 in amino acids: CASSLGSSVNYEQYF. The CDR3 coding sequence is TGTGCCAGCAGCTTAGGGTCTAGCGTTAACTACGAGCAGTACTTC.

Only one count was recorded for this clone. The chain is built from TRBV9 and TRBJ2-1; the D call may be TRBD1 or TRBD2 (5 bases each). The CDR3 length is 16 residues. V gave up 3 bases and J gave up 2 bases, with 15 bases separating them. CDR1 and CDR2 from the germline V gene are SGDLS and YYNGEE. The CDR3, as DNA: TGTGCCAGCAGCGAGATACCGGGACCTACCTACAATGAGCAGTTCTTC. This translates into CASSEIPGPTYNEQFF.

The rearrangement joins TRBV29-1 to TRBJ2-4; TRBD2 aligns across 7 bases. The CDR3 runs 12 residues. Germline loops: CDR1 SQVTM, CDR2 ANQGSEA. V lost 6 bases to trimming and J lost 8 bases; unmatched junction nucleotides: 7. In DNA, the CDR3 is TGCAGCGTCATCCCCCGGGGGGACATTCAGTACTTC. This encodes CSVIPRGDIQYF.

The chain recombines TRBV9 with TRBJ2-2; D might be TRBD2 (5 bases). This CDR3 is 18 amino acids long. V was trimmed by 0 bases and J by 2 bases, leaving 17 bases between them. Germline lookup yields CDR1 SGDLS and CDR2 YYNGEE. In DNA, the CDR3 is TGTGCCAGCAGCGTAGACGGGCGAGGGCGCCCTAACACCGGGGAGCTGTTTTTT. The encoded protein is CASSVDGRGRPNTGELFF.

The genes are TRBV27 and TRBJ1-3, with 9 bases that match TRBD1. With V trimmed by 6 bases and J by 0 bases, 6 bases remained unmatched. The CDR3 covers 16 residues. CDR1 MNHEY and CDR2 SMNVEV come from the germline V gene (reference sequence). The CDR3 is CASRAGTGYSGNTIYF. CDR3 sequence (DNA): TGTGCCAGCAGAGCCGGGACAGGGTACTCTGGAAACACCATATATTTT.

The V call is TRBV19, the J call TRBJ2-1, with 11 bases matching TRBD2. This CDR3 region has 15 residues. Germline V lookup: CDR1 LNHDA, CDR2 SQIVND (reference sequence). Trimming removed 5 bases from V and 2 bases from J; junction bases left unmatched: 2. CDR3 sequence: CASSDSGGAYNEQFF. The DNA for the CDR3 is TGTGCCAGTAGTGATAGCGGGGGGGCCTACAATGAGCAGTTCTTC. The variable domain in full, with the rest retrieved from reference TRBV19 and TRBJ2-1, is DGGITQSPKYLFRKEGQNVTLSCEQNLNHDAMYWYRQDPGQGLRLIYYSQIVNDFQKGDIAEGYSVSREKKESFPLTVTSAQKNPTAFYLCASSDSGGAYNEQFFGPGTRLTVL.

The V call is TRBV6-5, the J call TRBJ1-6; D might be TRBD1 (6 bases). This CDR3 has 13 amino acids. Germline CDR1 reads MNHEY; CDR2 reads SVGAGI. V dropped 6 bases and J dropped 9 bases, with 12 bases sitting between them. CDR3 bases: TGTGCCAGCAGCGGGGACATGCCTTCACCCCTCCACTTT. Its protein is CASSGDMPSPLHF.

This chain connects TRBV7-8 to TRBJ2-6; 10 bases match TRBD2. Per germline, CDR1 SGHVS and CDR2 FQNEAQ. CDR3 length equals 20 residues. J lost 2 bases, V lost 1 base, and 11 bases had no gene match. This CDR3 reads CASSLDSGTTSGTGANVLTF. In DNA, the CDR3 is TGTGCCAGCAGCTTAGATTCGGGGACCACTAGCGGGACTGGGGCCAACGTCCTGACTTTC.

This rearrangement joins TRBV4-1 to TRBJ2-1; 8 bases are shared with TRBD1. This CDR3 comprises 16 residues. The germline gives CDR1 MGHRA, CDR2 YSYEKL. Trimming cost V 4 bases and J 3 bases; bases outside gene matches: 8. The CDR3 DNA sequence: TGCGCCAGCAGCCCGGCCGGACAGGGCGGCTACAATGAGCAGTTCTTC. This translates into CASSPAGQGGYNEQFF.

J is TRBJ2-7 and V is TRBV13; 7 nucleotides agree with TRBD1. The CDR3 is made up of 14 amino acids. Germline V lookup: CDR1 PRHDT, CDR2 FYEKMQ (reference sequence). The V segment lost 6 bases and the J segment 2 bases; nucleotides outside the gene matches: 7. The CDR3 sequence: CASRAGGSPYEQYF. CDR3 sequence (DNA): TGTGCCAGCAGGGCAGGGGGATCCCCCTACGAGCAGTACTTC.

The V gene is TRBV27, the J gene TRBJ2-7; D unclear. Deletions cut 3 bases from V and 4 bases from J, with 4 bases between. This CDR3 region has 11 residues. From germline, CDR1 is MNHEY and CDR2 SMNVEV (reference sequence). For the CDR3, the DNA is TGTGCCAGCAGTTTCGGATACGAGCAGTACTTC. This codes for CASSFGYEQYF.

This chain connects TRBV5-1 to TRBJ1-2; D perhaps matches TRBD1 (5 bases). V gave up 0 bases and J gave up 6 bases, with 15 bases separating them. CDR1 is SGHRS, CDR2 YFSETQ, per germline. The CDR3 spans 15 residues. CDR3 region: CASSLGFEGSDGYTF. Here the CDR3 DNA reads TGCGCCAGCAGCTTGGGATTTGAGGGGTCAGATGGCTACACCTTC.

As to this clone: The same CDR3 can be traced to other DNA sequences in this sample. The chain combines TRBV27 with TRBJ2-3, with D tentatively TRBD1 or TRBD2 (5 bases each). Trimming removed 5 bases at V and 7 bases at J, with 22 bases between. The CDR3 spans 16 residues. Germline loops: CDR1 MNHEY, CDR2 SMNVEV (reference sequence). Written as DNA, the CDR3 is TGTGCCAGCAGTCCCACCGGTGGGACGCCCGGACATACGCAGTATTTT. Translation gives CASSPTGGTPGHTQYF.

This clone occurred a few times. The chain recombines TRBV6-7 with TRBJ2-5; D might be TRBD1 or TRBD2, each matching 6 bases. TRBV6-7 is an ORF, and what it does is uncertain. V dropped 2 bases and J dropped 5 bases, with 12 bases sitting between them. CDR3 length: 14 amino acids. As DNA, the CDR3 is TGTGCCAGCAGTTACAGGCAGGGGAGGGAGACCCAGTACTTC. Amino acid sequence: CASSYRQGRETQYF.